Listed here are 19 T cell receptor beta chains from one sample, sequenced in a study of blood T cell repertoires in COVID-19 (dated by TCRdb to 2020 to 2022). Libraries came from the immunoSEQ multiplex PCR assay. The source is immuneACCESS, and TCRdb retained only in-frame sequences with V and J called. Part of the clones is not carried over; for the studies checked, unresolved V genes explain less than half of this, and the remainder is unexplained. The sample table lists under 300,000 clones, roughly 91% of them with a count of one. Under 10% of the sample comes from the top ten. Sample: PBMCs or T cells enriched from blood (not recorded which). All receptors derive from a man aged 40-50 years who had recovered from COVID-19.

This chain links TRBV7-2 with TRBJ2-2; 10 bases agree with TRBD2. With 2 bases clipped from V and 5 bases from J, the junction kept 5 bases outside the gene matches. CDR3 length equals 16 residues. CDR1 is SGHTA, CDR2 FQGNSA, per germline. The CDR3 is CASSLLAGVRTGELFF. DNA for the CDR3: TGTGCCAGCAGCTTACTAGCGGGAGTTCGGACCGGGGAGCTGTTTTTT.

In this sample, this clone turned up a few times. This rearrangement joins TRBV27 to TRBJ1-2; D remains unclear. Germline V gene lookup returns CDR1 MNHEY and CDR2 SMNVEV (reference sequence). The V end was cut by 5 bases, the J end by 0 bases, with 10 bases between. CDR3 length equals 14 residues. For the CDR3, the DNA is TGTGCCAGCAGTAGCAGGCCGACTAACTATGGCTACACCTTC. Translating gives CASSSRPTNYGYTF.

This sequence joins TRBV5-1 and TRBJ2-5; 12 positions match TRBD2. The CDR3 runs to 16 residues. Germline CDR1 and CDR2: SGHRS and YFSETQ. J was trimmed by 2 bases and V by 5 bases; bases with no gene match: 7. The CDR3 region has the DNA TGCGCCAGCAGTTTAGGACTAGCGGGGACGCAAGAGACCCAGTACTTC. This codes for CASSLGLAGTQETQYF.

The chain employs TRBV10-3 and TRBJ2-1; 12 nucleotides match TRBD2. Trimming cost V 4 bases and J 5 bases; bases outside gene matches: 9. CDR1 ENHRY and CDR2 SYGVKD come from the germline V gene. The CDR3 loop spans 17 amino acids. Written as DNA, the CDR3 is TGTGCCATCAGTGGACTAGCGGGAGTCCGCCTAAACAATGAGCAGTTCTTC. This encodes CAISGLAGVRLNNEQFF.

This chain uses TRBV6-6 with TRBJ2-5; D not resolved. The CDR3 covers 13 residues. Deletions cut 6 bases from V and 0 bases from J, with 8 bases between. Germline values: CDR1 MNHNY, CDR2 SVGAGI (reference sequence). The CDR3 sequence is CASSQDYQETQYF. The CDR3 nucleotides read TGTGCCAGCAGCCAAGACTACCAAGAGACCCAGTACTTC.

The chain uses TRBV6-4 and TRBJ2-7; the match to TRBD2 covers 13 bases. With 2 bases clipped from V and 2 bases from J, the junction kept 9 bases outside the gene matches. Germline-derived CDR1 and CDR2 are MRHNA and SNTAGT. CDR3 length: 18 amino acids. The CDR3: CASSDPLAGGFGPYEQYF. The DNA of the CDR3 is TGTGCCAGCAGTGACCCACTAGCGGGAGGGTTTGGCCCCTACGAGCAGTACTTC.

The V call is TRBV7-8, the J call TRBJ2-1, with TRBD1 matching 8 bases. This CDR3 comprises 15 residues. Germline CDR1 is SGHVS and CDR2 is FQNEAQ. The V and J ends lost 2 bases and 7 bases, in that order; junction bases with no gene match: 7. The CDR3 DNA is TGTGCCAGCAGCTTATGGACAGGGAGTTCGAATGAGCAGTTCTTC. It translates to CASSLWTGSSNEQFF.

This clone was counted a single time. V gene TRBV2 combines with J gene TRBJ2-2; 7 bases align to TRBD1. The CDR3 sequence is 15 residues long. V dropped 4 bases and J dropped 2; count of bases not matched to a gene: 4. Germline CDR1 reads SNHLY; CDR2 reads FYNNEI. The CDR3 DNA follows: TGTGCCAGCAGTGGACAGGGTTTAAACACCGGGGAGCTGTTTTTT. It specifies CASSGQGLNTGELFF.

V and J are TRBV27 and TRBJ2-1, with D possibly being TRBD1 (5 bases). Trimming cost V 2 bases and J 8 bases, with 19 bases left between them. Germline CDR1 reads MNHEY; CDR2 reads SMNVEV (reference sequence). CDR3 length: 16 residues. The CDR3 loop is CASSLIVQGPGHEQFF. Written as DNA, the CDR3 is TGTGCCAGCAGTTTAATTGTCCAGGGTCCCGGGCATGAGCAGTTCTTC.

The chain links TRBV5-6 to TRBJ2-3; D gene ambiguous. CDR3 size: 14 residues. Trimming stripped 0 bases from V and 2 bases from J, with 7 bases between. The germline V gene encodes CDR1 SGHDT and CDR2 YYEEEE. The CDR3 protein is CASSLGAYTDTQYF. DNA for the CDR3: TGTGCCAGCAGCTTGGGGGCTTACACAGATACGCAGTATTTT.

The CDR3 here is CASSRRDSTYEQYF. The CDR3 nucleotides are TGTGCCAGTAGTAGAAGGGACAGTACCTACGAGCAGTACTTC. The rearrangement joins TRBV19 to TRBJ2-7, with 7 bases aligning to TRBD1. The germline CDR1 and CDR2 sequences are LNHDA and SQIVND (reference sequence). Trimming at V came to 4 bases and at J to 2 bases, leaving 5 bases not matched to a gene. This CDR3 region has 14 residues.

The chain couples TRBV2 to TRBJ2-1; 8 bases match TRBD2. This CDR3 has 15 residues. The V gene end was trimmed by 8 bases and the J gene end by 6 bases; junction bases not matched to a gene: 12. Germline V gene sequence: CDR1 SNHLY, CDR2 FYNNEI. CDR3 protein: CASSREGLRINEQFF. DNA of the CDR3: TGTGCCAGCTCCCGGGAGGGCCTTCGAATCAATGAGCAGTTCTTC.

V gene TRBV3-1 (or the pseudogene TRBV3-2) combines with J gene TRBJ2-7; 7 bases fit TRBD1. The CDR3 loop spans 14 amino acids. V was clipped by 4 bases and J by 1 base; unmatched bases: 4. In germline, CDR1 is LGHDT, CDR2 YNNKEL (reference sequence). The CDR3 here is CASSPWDSSYEQYF. The CDR3 DNA is TGTGCCAGCAGCCCCTGGGACAGTTCCTACGAGCAGTACTTC.

The table lists this clone with a count of one. J is TRBJ2-2 and V is TRBV6-5; 7 nucleotides line up with TRBD1. Germline V CDR1 and CDR2: MNHEY, SVGAGI. Trimming at V came to 0 bases and at J to 7 bases, leaving 5 bases not matched to a gene. The CDR3 loop spans 15 amino acids. CDR3: CASSYSWTGIGELFF. DNA of the CDR3: TGTGCCAGCAGTTACTCCTGGACAGGAATCGGGGAGCTGTTTTTT.

In this sample, this clone turned up a few times. V and J are TRBV10-1 and TRBJ2-1, with TRBD2 identical over 8 bases. This CDR3 spans 14 amino acids. Trimming cost V 9 bases and J 0 bases; bases outside gene matches: 4. Germline-derived CDR1 and CDR2 are WNHNN and SYGVQD (reference sequence). The CDR3 bases are TGCGCCAGTGGTGCGGGGGGCTCCTACAATGAGCAGTTCTTC. Translated: CASGAGGSYNEQFF.

The gene calls are TRBV27 and TRBJ2-1, with TRBD1 as a possible D gene (5 bases). Germline loops: CDR1 MNHEY, CDR2 SMNVEV (reference sequence). The CDR3 consists of 15 residues. V was shortened by 6 bases and J by 4 bases, with 16 bases between the two germline ends. CDR3 sequence (DNA): TGTGCCAGCAGGGAACAGGTTGAGCAATACAATGAGCAGTTCTTC. The encoded protein is CASREQVEQYNEQFF.

The chain uses TRBV5-1 and TRBJ2-1; D is unresolved. Trimming pared 2 bases from V and 8 bases from J, leaving 5 bases between. The CDR3 consists of 11 residues. CDR1 is SGHRS, CDR2 YFSETQ, per germline. The CDR3 DNA reads as TGCGCCAGCAGCTTCTCCGATGAGCAGTTCTTC. Translation: CASSFSDEQFF.

The genes are TRBV7-3 and TRBJ2-2, with 11 bases lining up with TRBD2. Germline V gene lookup returns CDR1 SGHTA and CDR2 FQGTGA. V was clipped by 5 bases and J by 6 bases; unmatched bases: 8. CDR3 length: 16 residues. This chain's CDR3 is CASSPLAGGAAGELFF. CDR3 bases: TGTGCCAGCAGCCCGCTAGCGGGGGGTGCTGCCGGGGAGCTGTTTTTT.

The CDR3 sequence is CASSQELRTENYGYTF. The DNA for the CDR3 is TGTGCCAGCAGCCAAGAATTGAGGACAGAAAACTATGGCTACACCTTC. The chain couples TRBV14 to TRBJ1-2; TRBD1 might be the D (6 bases). V shed 0 bases and J shed 2 bases, with 13 bases lying between them. This CDR3 has 16 amino acids. Germline loops: CDR1 SGHDN, CDR2 FVKESK.